One and the same sample provided the 6 T cell receptor beta chains below, sequenced in a study of vaccination and CD4 T cells after COVID-19. The antigens of these receptors remain unknown. Sample treatment: approximately 11-day PBMC culture with coronavirus spike peptide pools or control peptides (ViraFEST assay). The Oncomine TCR Beta short-read assay was applied to DNA of cultured CD4+ T cells. Each CDR3 protein is one row after TCRdb ran MiXCR on the PCR reads. Of around 19,000 distinct CDR3 sequences in the sample, just under 45% were seen once. Sequenced input: CD4+ T cells from blood, cultured in vitro. The receptors stem from a human donor who had recovered from COVID-19.

The sample holds a few counts of this clonotype. V and J are TRBV11-3 and TRBJ1-5; D remains ambiguous. The CDR3 runs 14 residues. Trimming left V 5 bases short and J 0 bases short, with 8 bases between. Germline lookup yields CDR1 SGHNT and CDR2 YENEEA. DNA for the CDR3: TGTGCCAGCAGCCTGGATGGTAGCAATCAGCCCCAGCATTTT. Translation: CASSLDGSNQPQHF.

This clonotype has more than one count but fewer than ten. This chain links TRBV2 with TRBJ2-7, with D possibly matching TRBD2 (5 bases). The CDR3 has 13 residues. Trimming took 5 bases from V and 3 from J, leaving 11 bases between them. Germline CDR1 reads SNHLY; CDR2 reads FYNNEI. CDR3 protein: CASSLLELYEQYF. As DNA, the CDR3 is TGTGCCAGCAGTTTACTAGAACTCTACGAGCAGTACTTC.

The chain employs TRBV27 and TRBJ2-1; tentatively, D is TRBD1 or TRBD2 (5 bases each). The CDR3 loop spans 17 amino acids. Trimming shortened V by 2 bases and J by 4 bases, and 18 bases separated the two germline ends. The germline V gene encodes CDR1 MNHEY and CDR2 SMNVEV (reference sequence). This chain's CDR3 is CASSLRTGARGYNEQFF. The CDR3 bases are TGTGCCAGCAGTTTACGGACGGGCGCGAGGGGTTACAATGAGCAGTTCTTC.

The rearrangement links TRBV10-3 to TRBJ2-2; TRBD2 might be the D (6 bases). Germline V CDR1 and CDR2: ENHRY, SYGVKD. The CDR3 loop spans 16 amino acids. The V end lost 0 bases, the J end lost 4 bases, and 12 bases lay between the germline ends. CDR3 residues: CAISESSGVRTGELFF. The CDR3 nucleotides read TGTGCCATCAGTGAGTCGTCGGGGGTGCGCACCGGGGAGCTGTTTTTT.

The chain uses TRBV5-8 and TRBJ1-4, with D unclear. The germline CDR1 and CDR2 sequences are SGHTS and YDEGEE. V lost 3 bases and J 9 bases, leaving 18 bases between the germline ends. The CDR3 sequence is 15 residues long. Here the CDR3 reads CASSYQTPDAKKLFF. CDR3 in DNA: TGTGCCAGCAGCTATCAGACCCCAGACGCGAAAAAACTGTTTTTT.

This chain uses TRBV28 with TRBJ1-6; TRBD1 agrees at 9 bases. The CDR3 is made up of 15 amino acids. Germline-derived CDR1 and CDR2 are MDHEN and SYDVKM. The V and J ends lost 9 bases and 5 bases, in that order; junction bases with no gene match: 8. This CDR3 is CASEKGTGNNSPLHF. DNA for the CDR3: TGTGCCAGTGAGAAGGGGACAGGGAATAATTCACCCCTCCACTTT.